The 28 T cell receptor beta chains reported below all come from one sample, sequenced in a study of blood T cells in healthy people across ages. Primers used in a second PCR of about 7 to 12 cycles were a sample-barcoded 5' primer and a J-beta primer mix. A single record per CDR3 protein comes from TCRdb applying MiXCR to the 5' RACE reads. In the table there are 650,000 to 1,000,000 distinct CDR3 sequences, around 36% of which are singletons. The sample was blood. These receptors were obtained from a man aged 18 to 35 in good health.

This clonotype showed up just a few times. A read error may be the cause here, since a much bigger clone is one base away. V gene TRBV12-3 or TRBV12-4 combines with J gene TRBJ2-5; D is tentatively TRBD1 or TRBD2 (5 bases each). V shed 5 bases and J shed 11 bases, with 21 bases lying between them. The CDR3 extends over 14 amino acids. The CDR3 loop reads CASSPGDAPGEQYF. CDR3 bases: TGTGCCAGCAGTCCCGGGGACGCCCCCGGTGAGCAGTACTTC.

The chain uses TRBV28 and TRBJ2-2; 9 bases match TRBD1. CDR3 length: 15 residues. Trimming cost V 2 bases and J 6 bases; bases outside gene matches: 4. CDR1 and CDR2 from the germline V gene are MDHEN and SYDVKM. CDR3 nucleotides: TGTGCCAGCAGTTTAGGGACAGGGAAGTCCGGGGAGCTGTTTTTT. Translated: CASSLGTGKSGELFF.

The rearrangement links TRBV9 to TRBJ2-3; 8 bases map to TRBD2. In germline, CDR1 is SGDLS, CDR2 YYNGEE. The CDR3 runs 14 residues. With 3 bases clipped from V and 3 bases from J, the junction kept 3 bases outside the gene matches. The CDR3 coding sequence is TGTGCCAGCAGCGGTAGCGGGGTAACAGATACGCAGTATTTT. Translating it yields CASSGSGVTDTQYF.

CDR3 residues: CASKGQSFNGYTF. The CDR3 coding sequence is TGTGCCAGCAAGGGACAGTCTTTTAATGGCTACACCTTC. This rearrangement joins TRBV6-1 to TRBJ1-2, with 7 positions matching TRBD1. V lost 7 bases, J lost 6 bases, and 8 bases stayed unmatched. The germline V gene has CDR1 MNHNS and CDR2 SASEGT. The CDR3 runs to 13 residues.

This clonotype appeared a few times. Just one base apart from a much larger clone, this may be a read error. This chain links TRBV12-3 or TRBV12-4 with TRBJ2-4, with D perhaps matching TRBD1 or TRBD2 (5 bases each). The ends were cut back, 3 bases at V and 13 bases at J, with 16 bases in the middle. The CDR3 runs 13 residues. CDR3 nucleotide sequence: TGTGCCAGCAGTTTGGGCCCTCCAGAGGGGCAGTACTTC. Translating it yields CASSLGPPEGQYF.

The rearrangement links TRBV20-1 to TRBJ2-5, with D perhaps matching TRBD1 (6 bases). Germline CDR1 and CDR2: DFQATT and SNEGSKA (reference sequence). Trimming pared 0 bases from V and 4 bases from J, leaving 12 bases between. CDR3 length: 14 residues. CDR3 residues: CSARDNSRGETQYF. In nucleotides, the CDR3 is TGCAGTGCTAGAGATAACAGCAGGGGAGAGACCCAGTACTTC.

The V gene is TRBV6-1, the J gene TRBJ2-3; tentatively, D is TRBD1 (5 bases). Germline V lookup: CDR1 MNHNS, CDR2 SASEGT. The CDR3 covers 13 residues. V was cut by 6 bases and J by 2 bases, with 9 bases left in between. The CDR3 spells CASRPTDTDTQYF. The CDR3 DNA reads TGTGCCAGCAGGCCGACAGACACAGATACGCAGTATTTT.

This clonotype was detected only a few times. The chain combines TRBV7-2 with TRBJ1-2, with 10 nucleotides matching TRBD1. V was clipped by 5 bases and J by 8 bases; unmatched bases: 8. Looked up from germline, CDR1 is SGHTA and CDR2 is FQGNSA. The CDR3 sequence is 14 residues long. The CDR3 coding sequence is TGTGCCAGCAGCGAACAGGGACAGGGGAAAGGCTACACCTTC. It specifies CASSEQGQGKGYTF.

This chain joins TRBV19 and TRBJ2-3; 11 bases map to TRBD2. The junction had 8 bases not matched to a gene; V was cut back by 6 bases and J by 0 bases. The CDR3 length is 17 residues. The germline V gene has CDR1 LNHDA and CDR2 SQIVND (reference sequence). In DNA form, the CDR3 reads TGTGCCAGTAGCCGTAAGACTAGCGGGGTTAGCACAGATACGCAGTATTTT. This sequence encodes CASSRKTSGVSTDTQYF.

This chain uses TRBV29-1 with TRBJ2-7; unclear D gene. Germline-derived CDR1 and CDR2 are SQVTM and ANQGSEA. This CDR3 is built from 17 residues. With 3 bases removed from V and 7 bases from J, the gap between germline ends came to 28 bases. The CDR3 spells CSVEGSGGSSADNEQYF. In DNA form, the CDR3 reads TGCAGCGTTGAGGGATCGGGTGGCAGCTCGGCCGATAATGAGCAGTACTTC.

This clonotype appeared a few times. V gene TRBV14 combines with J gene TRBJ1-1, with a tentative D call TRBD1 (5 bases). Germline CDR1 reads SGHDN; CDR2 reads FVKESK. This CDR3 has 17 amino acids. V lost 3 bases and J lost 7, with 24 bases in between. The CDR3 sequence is CASSHVYNAGTPSEAFF. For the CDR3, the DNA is TGTGCCAGCAGCCACGTCTACAACGCCGGGACCCCGAGTGAAGCTTTCTTT.

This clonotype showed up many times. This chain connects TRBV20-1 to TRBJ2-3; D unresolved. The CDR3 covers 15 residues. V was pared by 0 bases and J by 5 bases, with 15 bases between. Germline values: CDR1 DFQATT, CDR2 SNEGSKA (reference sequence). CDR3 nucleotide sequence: TGCAGTGCTAGAGATCCGAGGCAGGCTAGAGATACGCAGTATTTT. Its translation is CSARDPRQARDTQYF.

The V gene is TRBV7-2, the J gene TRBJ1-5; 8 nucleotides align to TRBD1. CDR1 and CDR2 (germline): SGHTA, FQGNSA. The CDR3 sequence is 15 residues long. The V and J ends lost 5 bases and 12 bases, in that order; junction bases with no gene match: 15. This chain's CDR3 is CASSLSGGGIHLQHF. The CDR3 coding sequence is TGTGCCAGCAGCCTCTCAGGGGGCGGGATTCACCTCCAGCATTTT.

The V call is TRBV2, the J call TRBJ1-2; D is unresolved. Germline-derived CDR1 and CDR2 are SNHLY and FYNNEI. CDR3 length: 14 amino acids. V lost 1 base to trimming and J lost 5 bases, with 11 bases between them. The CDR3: CASSEERWAYGYTF. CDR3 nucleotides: TGTGCCAGCAGTGAAGAGAGGTGGGCATATGGCTACACCTTC.

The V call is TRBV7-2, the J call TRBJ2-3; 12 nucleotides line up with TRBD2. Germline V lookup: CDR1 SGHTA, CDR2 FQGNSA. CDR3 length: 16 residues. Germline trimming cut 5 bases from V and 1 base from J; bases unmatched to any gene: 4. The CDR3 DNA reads TGTGCCAGCAGCACATGGACTAGCGGGGGCACAGATACGCAGTATTTT. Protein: CASSTWTSGGTDTQYF.

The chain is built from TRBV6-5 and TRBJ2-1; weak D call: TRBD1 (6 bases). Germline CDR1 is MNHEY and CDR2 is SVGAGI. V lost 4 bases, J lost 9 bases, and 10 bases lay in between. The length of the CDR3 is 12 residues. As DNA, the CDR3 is TGTGCCAGCAGTTTAGACAGGTCTGAGCAGTTCTTC. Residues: CASSLDRSEQFF.

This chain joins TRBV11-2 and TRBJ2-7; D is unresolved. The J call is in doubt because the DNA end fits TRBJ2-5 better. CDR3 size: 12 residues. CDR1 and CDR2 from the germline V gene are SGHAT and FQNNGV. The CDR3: CASSFLPGTQYF. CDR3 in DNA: TGTGCCAGCAGCTTCCTCCCGGGGACCCAGTACTTC.

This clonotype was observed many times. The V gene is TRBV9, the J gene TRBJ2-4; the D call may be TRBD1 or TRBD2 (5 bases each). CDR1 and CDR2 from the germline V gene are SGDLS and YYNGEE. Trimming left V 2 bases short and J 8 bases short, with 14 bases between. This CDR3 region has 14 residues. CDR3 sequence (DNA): TGTGCCAGCAGCGTCGGACATGGGAGCGACATTCAGTACTTC. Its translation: CASSVGHGSDIQYF. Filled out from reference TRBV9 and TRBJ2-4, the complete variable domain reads DSGVTQTPKHLITATGQRVTLRCSPRSGDLSVYWYQQSLDQGLQFLIQYYNGEERAKGNILERFSAQQFPDLHSELNLSSLELGDSALYFCASSVGHGSDIQYFGAGTRLSVL.

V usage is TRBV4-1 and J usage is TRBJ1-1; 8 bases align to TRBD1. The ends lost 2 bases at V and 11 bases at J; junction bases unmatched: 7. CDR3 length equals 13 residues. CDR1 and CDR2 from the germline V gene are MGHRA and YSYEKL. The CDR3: CASSQIGTGGAFF. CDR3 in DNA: TGCGCCAGCAGCCAAATCGGGACAGGCGGCGCTTTCTTT.

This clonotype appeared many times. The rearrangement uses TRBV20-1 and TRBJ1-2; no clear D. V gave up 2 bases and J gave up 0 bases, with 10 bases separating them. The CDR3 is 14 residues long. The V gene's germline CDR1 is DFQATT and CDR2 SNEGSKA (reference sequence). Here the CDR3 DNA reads TGCAGTGCTAGACGCCAGGCCACTAACTATGGCTACACCTTC. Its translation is CSARRQATNYGYTF.

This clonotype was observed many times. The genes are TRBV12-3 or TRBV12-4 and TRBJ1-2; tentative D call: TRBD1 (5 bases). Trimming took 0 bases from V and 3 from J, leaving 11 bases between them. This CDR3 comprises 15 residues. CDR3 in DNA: TGTGCCAGCAGTTTAGCGGGCAGGGATGACTATGGCTACACCTTC. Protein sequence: CASSLAGRDDYGYTF.

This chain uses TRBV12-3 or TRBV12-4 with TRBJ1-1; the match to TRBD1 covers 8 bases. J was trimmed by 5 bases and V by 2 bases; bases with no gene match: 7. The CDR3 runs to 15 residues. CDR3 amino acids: CASSLSLQGGTEAFF. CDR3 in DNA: TGTGCCAGCAGTTTATCTCTACAGGGGGGGACTGAAGCTTTCTTT.

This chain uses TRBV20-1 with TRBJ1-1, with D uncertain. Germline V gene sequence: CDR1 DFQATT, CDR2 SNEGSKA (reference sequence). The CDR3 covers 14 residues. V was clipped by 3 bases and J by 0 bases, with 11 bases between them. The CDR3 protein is CSASPPRLNTEAFF. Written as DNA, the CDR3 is TGCAGTGCTAGCCCCCCCCGATTGAACACTGAAGCTTTCTTT.

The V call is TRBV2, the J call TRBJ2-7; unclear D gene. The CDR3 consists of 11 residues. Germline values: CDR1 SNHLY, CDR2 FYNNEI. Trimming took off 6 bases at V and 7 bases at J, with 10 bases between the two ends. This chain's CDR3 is CASSAQNEQYF. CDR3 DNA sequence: TGTGCCAGCAGCGCACAAAATGAGCAGTACTTC.

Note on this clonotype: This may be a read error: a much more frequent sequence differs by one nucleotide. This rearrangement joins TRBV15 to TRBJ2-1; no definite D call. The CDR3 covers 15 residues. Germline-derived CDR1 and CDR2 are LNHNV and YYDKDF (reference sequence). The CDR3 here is CATSRSGGSYNEEFF. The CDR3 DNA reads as TGTGCCACCAGCAGATCCGGCGGATCCTACAATGAGGAGTTCTTC.

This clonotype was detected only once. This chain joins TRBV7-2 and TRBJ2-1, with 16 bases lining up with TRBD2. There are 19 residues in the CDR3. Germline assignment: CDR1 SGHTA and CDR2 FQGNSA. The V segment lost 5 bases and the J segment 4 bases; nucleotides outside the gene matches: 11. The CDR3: CASSLRGLAGGPSYNEQFF. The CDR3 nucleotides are TGTGCCAGCAGCCTTCGGGGACTAGCGGGGGGGCCGAGTTACAATGAGCAGTTCTTC.

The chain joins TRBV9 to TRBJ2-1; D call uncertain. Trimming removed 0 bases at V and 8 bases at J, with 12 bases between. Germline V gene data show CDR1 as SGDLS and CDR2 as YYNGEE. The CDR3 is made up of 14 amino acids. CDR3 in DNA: TGTGCCAGCAGCGTAGTGTCCGACTGGTATGAGCAGTTCTTC. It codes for CASSVVSDWYEQFF.

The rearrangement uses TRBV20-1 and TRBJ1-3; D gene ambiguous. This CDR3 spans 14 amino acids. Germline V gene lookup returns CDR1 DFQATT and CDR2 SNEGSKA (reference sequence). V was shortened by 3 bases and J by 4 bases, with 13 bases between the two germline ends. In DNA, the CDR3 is TGCAGTGCTAGTGTTGATCCGGCGGGAAACACCATATATTTT. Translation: CSASVDPAGNTIYF.